Listed below are T cell receptor beta chains from one sample, sequenced in a study of T cell clonotyping in hematopoietic cell transplantation. Only in-frame clones appear in the TCRdb table, and some are missing; sequencing was by immunoSEQ multiplex PCR. The data hold roughly 13,000 clones, with around two thirds observed a single time. Sequenced material: PBMCs. The receptors stem from a human donor who either received an allogeneic hematopoietic cell transplant for a myeloid malignancy or was a related donor (not recorded which). Some clones in this sample may be carry-over from other donors' samples. The CDR3 runs from the conserved cysteine through the conserved F or W. Each record gives: CDR3 length, J gene, clone size, V gene, D gene, CDR3 DNA, CDR3 protein. D genes are given only for firm matches. For some rows the clone size is stated as once, few or many, or as a class when expanded; others skip it.

length: 13
J: TRBJ2-7
size: .
V: TRBV29-1
D: .
DNA: TGCAGCGTTGGTGGCGGAGAGGGATACGAGCAGTACTTC
CDR3: CSVGGGEGYEQYF

length: 11
J: TRBJ1-5
size: few
V: TRBV10-1
D: .
DNA: TGCGCCATGACAGCCGATCAGCCCCAGCATTTT
CDR3: CAMTADQPQHF

length: 15
J: TRBJ2-7
size: once
V: TRBV28
D: TRBD1
DNA: TGTGCCAGCAGGACCGCCGGGACAGCCGCCTACGAGCAGTACTTC
CDR3: CASRTAGTAAYEQYF

length: 14
J: TRBJ2-3
size: .
V: TRBV5-6
D: TRBD2
DNA: TGTGCCAGCAGCACGAGCGGGGGGGGAGATACGCAGTATTTT
CDR3: CASSTSGGGDTQYF

length: 14
J: TRBJ2-1
size: .
V: TRBV6-5
D: TRBD2
DNA: TGTGCCAGCAGTGCGGGAGGCCCAGGGAATGAGCAGTTCTTC
CDR3: CASSAGGPGNEQFF

length: 16
J: TRBJ2-3
size: .
V: TRBV9
D: .
DNA: TGTGCCAGCAGCGCGCCAGTTTGGATGGTCACAGATACGCAGTATTTT
CDR3: CASSAPVWMVTDTQYF

length: 12
J: TRBJ1-2
size: .
V: TRBV30
D: .
DNA: TGTGCCTGGAGTTCCGGGATTTGGGGCTACACCTTC
CDR3: CAWSSGIWGYTF

length: 13
J: TRBJ2-3
size: .
V: TRBV29-1
D: .
DNA: TGCAGCGTCCGGAGGGTAGTTACAGATACGCAGTATTTT
CDR3: CSVRRVVTDTQYF

length: 14
J: TRBJ2-7
size: .
V: TRBV25-1
D: TRBD2
DNA: TGTGCCAGCAGTGAACCGGGGGGGGCCTGGGAGCAGTACTTC
CDR3: CASSEPGGAWEQYF

length: 13
J: TRBJ2-1
size: .
V: TRBV25-1
D: .
DNA: TGTGCCAGCAGTGACCCGGGAAGGAATGAGCAGTTCTTC
CDR3: CASSDPGRNEQFF

length: 13
J: TRBJ2-7
size: .
V: TRBV7-3
D: TRBD2
DNA: TGTGCCAGCAGCTTTGGGGGGGGTTACGAGCAGTACTTC
CDR3: CASSFGGGYEQYF

length: 14
J: TRBJ1-1
size: .
V: TRBV5-6
D: .
DNA: TGTGCCAGCAGCCTAACAGGGTTGAACACTGAAGCTTTCTTT
CDR3: CASSLTGLNTEAFF

length: 15
J: TRBJ2-1
size: medium-sized
V: TRBV5-1
D: .
DNA: TGCGCCAGCAGCCCGGATTGGAGCTCCTACAATGAGCAGTTCTTC
CDR3: CASSPDWSSYNEQFF

length: 15
J: TRBJ2-1
size: .
V: TRBV7-2
D: .
DNA: TGTGCCAGCAGCTTAGAGGCGAGCTCCTACAATGAGCAGTTCTTC
CDR3: CASSLEASSYNEQFF

length: 13
J: TRBJ2-7
size: .
V: TRBV30
D: .
DNA: TGTGCCTGGACCATAGACAGAACCCACGAGCAGTACTTC
CDR3: CAWTIDRTHEQYF

length: 14
J: TRBJ1-1
size: few
V: TRBV19
D: .
DNA: TGTGCCAGTACCCTAGGAGAGTGGGGCACTGAAGCTTTCTTT
CDR3: CASTLGEWGTEAFF

length: 15
J: TRBJ1-1
size: once
V: TRBV5-1
D: TRBD1
DNA: TGCGCCAGCAGCTTATCCGGGACAGCGAACACTGAAGCTTTCTTT
CDR3: CASSLSGTANTEAFF

length: 15
J: TRBJ1-2
size: .
V: TRBV30
D: .
DNA: TGTGCCTGGAGTGTCGAGGGGGTTGCTAACTATGGCTACACCTTC
CDR3: CAWSVEGVANYGYTF

length: 17
J: TRBJ2-7
size: .
V: TRBV19
D: TRBD2
DNA: TGTGCCAGTAGTATCGGACTAGCGGGAGATATTCCCTACGAGCAGTACTTC
CDR3: CASSIGLAGDIPYEQYF

length: 17
J: TRBJ1-6
size: .
V: TRBV30
D: TRBD1
DNA: TGTGCCTGGATTTCAGGGACAGGGGGATTCTATAATTCACCCCTCCACTTT
CDR3: CAWISGTGGFYNSPLHF

length: 13
J: TRBJ1-1
size: .
V: TRBV7-9
D: .
DNA: TGTGCCAGCAGCAGGACAGCGAACACTGAAGCTTTCTTT
CDR3: CASSRTANTEAFF

length: 11
J: TRBJ1-2
size: few
V: TRBV29-1
D: .
DNA: TGCAGCGTTGAGTGGGATTATGGCTACACCTTC
CDR3: CSVEWDYGYTF

length: 14
J: TRBJ2-3
size: .
V: TRBV4-1
D: TRBD2
DNA: TGCGCCAGCAGCCAAGGACTAGCGGGAGATACGCAGTATTTT
CDR3: CASSQGLAGDTQYF

length: 13
J: TRBJ2-7
size: .
V: TRBV5-6
D: .
DNA: TGTGCCAGCAGCTTAGAGGCAGGGCACGAGCAGTACTTC
CDR3: CASSLEAGHEQYF

length: 12
J: TRBJ1-1
size: .
V: TRBV7-9
D: .
DNA: TGTGCCAGCAGCCCTCGTGCCACTGAAGCTTTCTTT
CDR3: CASSPRATEAFF